The rows below give T cell receptor beta chains drawn from one sample of a study of graft-versus-host responses after intestinal transplantation. Profiled with immunoSEQ multiplex PCR; TCRdb holds only in-frame clones, not every one. This sample yields over 60,000 clones, of which about nine tenths are seen a single time; around 7% belongs to the top ten. The sequencing here drew on bone marrow, taken 700 to 750 days after intestinal transplantation. The receptors stem from a human patient who received an intestinal transplant, so some T cells may come from the graft donor. Both conserved end residues are part of each CDR3.

len	j_gene	v_gene	CDR3aa
14	TRBJ2-4	TRBV6-6	CASSYSTGVGVQYF
15	TRBJ2-1	TRBV28	CASNSQGGGDNEQFF
14	TRBJ1-6	TRBV9	CASSVGSGLSPLHF
16	TRBJ2-7	TRBV19	CASSYSISDPPGEQYF
14	TRBJ1-1	TRBV19	CASSIRGGVTEAFF
12	TRBJ2-5	TRBV7-6	CASSFSFGAQYF
14	TRBJ2-1	TRBV14	CASSQPRNPLEQFF
16	TRBJ1-4	TRBV7-2	CASQQIGGAFNEKLFF
16	TRBJ2-3	TRBV4-2	CASSQDISGGKDTQYF
17	TRBJ1-4	TRBV4-1	CASSQARAGVFYEKLFF
13	TRBJ2-2	TRBV19	CATLERDTGELFF
15	TRBJ2-1	TRBV5-1	CASSAGQTSYNEQFF
15	TRBJ1-2	TRBV5-1	CASSRQDRGLLDYTF
15	TRBJ1-5	TRBV7-9	CASSHGTGGDQPQHF
13	TRBJ2-7	TRBV19	CASSRTQSREQYF
16	TRBJ1-4	TRBV4-1	CASSPGHRATNEKLFF
13	TRBJ1-5	TRBV27	CASSWEPYQPQHF
15	TRBJ2-5	TRBV6-5	CASSYVSVGSETQYF
13	TRBJ2-5	TRBV9	CASSVESQETQYF
17	TRBJ2-1	TRBV27	CASSFLPPGNGDNEQFF
15	TRBJ1-4	TRBV4-2	CASSQGRRDTEKLFF
13	TRBJ2-5	TRBV4-1	CASSPPLEETQYF
15	TRBJ2-2	TRBV6-1	CASSEHRLNTGELFF
13	TRBJ2-5	TRBV6-1	CASSDGIQETQYF
15	TRBJ1-5	TRBV7-9	CASSSPGTHDQPQHF
13	TRBJ2-1	TRBV27	CASSSFIYNEQFF
16	TRBJ2-1	TRBV28	CASSKAPTPPYNEQFF
13	TRBJ1-2	TRBV5-1	CASSSGQGYGYTF
18	TRBJ2-3	TRBV5-1	CASSLGRWSGFSTDTQYF
14	TRBJ2-2	TRBV18	CASSPNRDAGELFF
16	TRBJ1-4	TRBV9	CASSTGTGRTNEKLFF
16	TRBJ2-3	TRBV10-1	CASSESYSPSTDTQYF
13	TRBJ2-1	TRBV5-1	CASTDPGPGEQFF